Reported below is one TCR beta chain. Its cognate antigen has yet to be identified. No base quality values were provided; no much bigger clone lies one nucleotide off. The entry originates in a study of CD8 T cells in ankylosing spondylitis (TCRdb year 2017). With regard to the full study: The study profiled T cell receptor beta repertoires in healthy donors and ankylosing spondylitis patients to find disease-linked TCR variants. In total, the full study cohort was made up of some 100 healthy donors and about two dozen ankylosing spondylitis patients. Peripheral blood samples were taken, and synovial fluid was additionally collected from ankylosing spondylitis patients.

Overall study outcomes, separate from this receptor: The disease-linked clones were reported as significantly enriched in matched synovial fluid samples from ankylosing spondylitis patients. A CD8+ phenotype was shown by the disease-linked clones, which were found at relatively low frequencies in peripheral blood. Some motif variants had previously been reported in the synovial fluid and blood of reactive arthritis patients, which suggests shared mechanisms of disease initiation. Blood from ankylosing spondylitis patients appeared to be characterized by a TCR beta motif composed of about 8 highly homologous amino acid variants.

Sequencer: Illumina HiSeq 2500. Quantitative 5'-RACE with molecular barcodes was the method used to prepare the TCR beta libraries. The authors processed their data as follows. A new computational method based on a probabilistic model of VDJ rearrangement was used to identify disease-linked TCR variants. In TCRdb, the public reads were trimmed at Q25 with fastp and aligned with MiXCR, with productive beta chains retained. Under each unique CDR3 protein, matching rows form one entry showing the most common genes and DNA. Here the V and J calls rest on TCRdb's processing, not on the authors' analysis. The sample table holds about 240,000 distinct CDR3 sequences, of which roughly 10% were seen once. The ten largest clones take up about 6.8% of the sample. The CDR3 starts with the cysteine, ends with the phenylalanine, and has 13 residues. Only the CDR3 DNA stays, 39 bases, in frame from base 1. The junction carries 12 bases between V and J, which are trimmed by 3 bases and 7 bases respectively. Based on the germline V gene (reference sequence), the CDR1 and CDR2 sequences are MNHEY and SMNVEV.

This sequence was found in a male donor with ankylosing spondylitis or in good health (not recorded which). The specimen sequenced was blood, either unsorted or a sorted T cell fraction (not recorded which). Recombination joined TRBV27 with TRBJ1-1; no D gene is confidently identified. At the DNA level, the sequence is TGTGCCAGCAGTTTGCGTTCTGTCGGTGAAGCTTTCTTT. The encoded protein is CASSLRSVGEAFF.